What follows are 23 T cell receptor beta chains derived from one specimen sequenced in a study of T-cell reconstitution after alpha-beta-depleted transplantation in children. The library targeted TCRbeta and was prepared with unique molecular identifiers. TCRdb fed the PCR reads into MiXCR, producing one record per CDR3 protein. Among some 830,000 distinct CDR3 sequences listed, around 17% were seen once. This sample comprised PBMCs, mostly from graft donor cells, obtained 360 days after TCRalphabeta/CD19-depleted stem cell transplant. Receptors originate from a male patient aged 5 to 17 who had a stem cell transplant for acute lymphoblastic leukemia, so the T cells may come from the graft donor.

This clonotype was counted only a few times. The V and J genes are TRBV19 and TRBJ2-7; tentative D call: TRBD2 (5 bases). The germline gives CDR1 LNHDA, CDR2 SQIVND (reference sequence). This CDR3 is 14 amino acids long. V was trimmed by 3 bases and J by 0 bases, leaving 9 bases between them. The CDR3, as DNA: TGTGCCAGTAGTATTGTCCGGGGCTCCTACGAGCAGTACTTC. Translation: CASSIVRGSYEQYF. Full variable domain (missing parts from reference TRBV19 and TRBJ2-7): DGGITQSPKYLFRKEGQNVTLSCEQNLNHDAMYWYRQDPGQGLRLIYYSQIVNDFQKGDIAEGYSVSREKKESFPLTVTSAQKNPTAFYLCASSIVRGSYEQYFGPGTRLTVT.

The chain uses TRBV20-1 and TRBJ2-7, with 9 bases fitting TRBD2. The germline V gene has CDR1 DFQATT and CDR2 SNEGSKA (reference sequence). The J segment lost 4 bases and the V segment lost 2 bases, leaving 6 bases of the junction unmatched. The CDR3 totals 14 residues. In nucleotides, the CDR3 is TGCAGTGCTAGACCTCTAGCGGGGCTTTACGAGCAGTACTTC. This sequence encodes CSARPLAGLYEQYF.

Many counts were recorded for this clonotype. The genes are TRBV5-1 and TRBJ2-2; TRBD1 matches at 7 bases. The CDR3 is 14 residues long. Germline V CDR1 and CDR2: SGHRS, YFSETQ. V shed 5 bases, J shed 3 bases, and the junction held 4 bases outside the gene matches. In DNA form, the CDR3 reads TGCGCCAGCAGGACAGGGACGGACACCGGGGAGCTGTTTTTT. As protein: CASRTGTDTGELFF.

In this sample, this clonotype turned up a few times. The gene calls are TRBV24-1 and TRBJ2-1; the D is unclear. CDR1 KGHDR and CDR2 SFDVKD come from the germline V gene. This CDR3 region has 12 residues. The V gene lost 5 bases and the J gene lost 4 bases, with 5 bases spanning the gap. CDR3 sequence reads: CATSVGYNEQFF. As DNA, the CDR3 is TGTGCCACCAGTGTAGGGTACAATGAGCAGTTCTTC.

There are a few counts of this clonotype. J is TRBJ2-1 and V is TRBV6-5; 8 bases are shared with TRBD1. V was clipped by 0 bases and J by 6 bases; unmatched bases: 1. There are 14 residues in the CDR3. Germline V gives CDR1 MNHEY, CDR2 SVGAGI. The CDR3 here is CASSYSGQGNEQFF. The CDR3, as DNA: TGTGCCAGCAGTTACTCAGGACAGGGCAATGAGCAGTTCTTC.

This clonotype was picked up a small number of times. The CDR3 sequence is CASKIGDRVLSGELFF. In DNA, the CDR3 is TGTGCCAGCAAAATAGGGGACAGGGTTTTATCCGGGGAGCTGTTTTTT. The V and J genes are TRBV27 and TRBJ2-2; 9 bases match TRBD1. CDR1 and CDR2 from the germline V gene are MNHEY and SMNVEV (reference sequence). Losses at the gene ends were 7 bases for V and 6 bases for J; bases not matched to a gene: 12. The CDR3 has 16 residues.

This clonotype was seen only a few times. This sequence joins TRBV5-1 and TRBJ2-1; unclear D gene. V dropped 0 bases and J dropped 7 bases, with 8 bases sitting between them. Looked up from germline, CDR1 is SGHRS and CDR2 is YFSETQ. This CDR3 comprises 13 residues. The CDR3 DNA reads as TGCGCCAGCAGCTTGGACAGCTGGAATGAGCAGTTCTTC. Encoded protein: CASSLDSWNEQFF.

The chain combines TRBV20-1 with TRBJ2-7; possibly TRBD1 or TRBD2 for D (5 bases each). V was shortened by 6 bases and J by 0 bases, with 18 bases between the two germline ends. Germline V gene sequence: CDR1 DFQATT, CDR2 SNEGSKA (reference sequence). The CDR3 is 15 amino acids. CDR3 sequence (DNA): TGCAGTGCCCCCCGGCCGGGGACCTCCTCCTACGAGCAGTACTTC. It specifies CSAPRPGTSSYEQYF.

DNA for the CDR3: TGTGCCAGCAGTTCCCTCGGGACAGGGGACATTGGGGCCAACGTCCTGACTTTC. This encodes CASSSLGTGDIGANVLTF. The chain joins TRBV12-3 or TRBV12-4 to TRBJ2-6; 10 nucleotides align to TRBD1. Losses at the gene ends were 4 bases for V and 3 bases for J; bases not matched to a gene: 9. The CDR3 contains 18 residues.

The genes are TRBV5-1 and TRBJ1-2, with D hard to call. V was pared by 0 bases and J by 4 bases, with 13 bases between. Germline V gene data show CDR1 as SGHRS and CDR2 as YFSETQ. The CDR3 length is 15 residues. DNA for the CDR3: TGCGCCAGCAGCTTGGGTTACGGGAGAGGCTATGGCTACACCTTC. Translation gives CASSLGYGRGYGYTF.

The sample holds one count of this clonotype. The chain has TRBV30 and TRBJ2-7; 7 nucleotides align to TRBD1. Germline CDR1 GTSNPN, CDR2 SVGIG (reference sequence). The CDR3 extends over 13 amino acids. V was pared by 0 bases and J by 2 bases, with 1 base of the junction left unmatched. CDR3 DNA sequence: TGTGCCTGGAGTGTGGGACAGCCCTACGAGCAGTACTTC. Its protein is CAWSVGQPYEQYF.

This clonotype was seen at least ten times. The rearrangement joins TRBV5-1 to TRBJ2-7; D is unresolved. CDR3 length equals 14 residues. The germline gives CDR1 SGHRS, CDR2 YFSETQ. The ends were cut back, 0 bases at V and 3 bases at J, with 10 bases in the middle. This chain's CDR3 is CASSLASSIYEQYF. The CDR3 DNA reads TGCGCCAGCAGCTTGGCGAGTTCCATCTACGAGCAGTACTTC.

The V gene is TRBV5-1, the J gene TRBJ2-2; D is unclear. Deletions cut 4 bases from V and 6 bases from J, with 10 bases between. This CDR3 region has 13 residues. Germline-derived CDR1 and CDR2 are SGHRS and YFSETQ. The CDR3: CASSRAKAGELFF. CDR3 sequence (DNA): TGCGCCAGCAGCCGCGCTAAAGCCGGGGAGCTGTTTTTT.

CDR3 amino acids: CASSPRSIRVNEQFF. The CDR3 nucleotides read TGTGCCAGCTCACCCCGAAGCATACGTGTCAATGAGCAGTTCTTC. The chain has TRBV18 and TRBJ2-1; D is uncertain. Germline V CDR1 and CDR2: KGHSH, LQKENI. CDR3 length: 15 amino acids. V lost 3 bases, J lost 6 bases, and 15 bases lay in between.

V is TRBV20-1 and J is TRBJ1-5; unclear D gene. CDR1 is DFQATT and CDR2 is SNEGSKA in the germline V gene (reference sequence). Trimming removed 0 bases from V and 2 bases from J, with 11 bases in between. This CDR3 is built from 15 residues. The CDR3 here is CSAREVPLGNQPQHF. DNA of the CDR3: TGCAGTGCTAGAGAGGTCCCATTGGGCAATCAGCCCCAGCATTTT.

This clonotype was detected ten times or more. The chain uses TRBV20-1 and TRBJ2-2, with 8 bases matching TRBD2. Germline CDR1 DFQATT, CDR2 SNEGSKA (reference sequence). V was pared by 6 bases and J by 4 bases, with 10 bases of the junction left unmatched. The CDR3 loop spans 15 amino acids. The chain's CDR3 is CSARPSGSITGELFF. CDR3 sequence (DNA): TGCAGTGCCCGGCCGAGCGGGAGTATCACCGGGGAGCTGTTTTTT.

The table lists this clonotype with a few counts. The chain combines TRBV12-3 or TRBV12-4 with TRBJ2-2, with D perhaps TRBD1 (6 bases). CDR3 length equals 16 residues. V was pared by 6 bases and J by 4 bases, with 18 bases between. The CDR3, as DNA: TGTGCCAGCAGCCGCTTTTGGGGGCGGGCCACCGGGGAGCTGTTTTTT. Translated: CASSRFWGRATGELFF.

The rearrangement joins TRBV18 to TRBJ2-1; D is uncertain. The germline V gene encodes CDR1 KGHSH and CDR2 LQKENI. V was clipped by 0 bases and J by 2 bases, with 11 bases between them. The CDR3 is made up of 16 amino acids. This CDR3 is CASSPPGWQPYNEQFF. The CDR3 nucleotides read TGTGCCAGCTCACCACCTGGGTGGCAGCCCTACAATGAGCAGTTCTTC.

V gene TRBV24-1 combines with J gene TRBJ2-1, with D possibly matching TRBD2 (7 bases). V lost 1 base and J lost 2, with 11 bases in between. There are 16 residues in the CDR3. Germline CDR1 KGHDR, CDR2 SFDVKD. DNA of the CDR3: TGTGCCACCAGTGATTTCAGGGAGGGGGCCTACAATGAGCAGTTCTTC. This sequence encodes CATSDFREGAYNEQFF.

The rearrangement uses TRBV19 and TRBJ2-6; D gene unclear. This CDR3 comprises 16 residues. V lost 1 base and J 1 base, leaving 8 bases between the germline ends. In germline, CDR1 is LNHDA, CDR2 SQIVND (reference sequence). The CDR3 here is CASSIVEASGANVLTF. The CDR3 coding sequence is TGTGCCAGTAGTATAGTCGAAGCTTCTGGGGCCAACGTCCTGACTTTC.

This clonotype showed up just a few times. The chain is built from TRBV27 and TRBJ2-7, with TRBD1 as a possible D gene (5 bases). The germline CDR1 and CDR2 sequences are MNHEY and SMNVEV (reference sequence). This CDR3 has 14 residues. V gave up 3 bases and J gave up 3 bases, with 12 bases separating them. DNA for the CDR3: TGTGCCAGCAGTTTCCAGGGATACCTCTACGAGCAGTACTTC. Protein sequence: CASSFQGYLYEQYF.

Many counts were recorded for this clonotype. The chain joins TRBV5-6 to TRBJ2-1; D is tentatively TRBD1 or TRBD2 (6 bases each). The V gene lost 4 bases and the J gene lost 10 bases, with 12 bases spanning the gap. The CDR3 spans 12 residues. Per germline, CDR1 SGHDT and CDR2 YYEEEE. For the CDR3, the DNA is TGTGCCAGCAGCGTAGTGGGGGGCGAGCAGTTCTTC. Translated: CASSVVGGEQFF.

The rearrangement uses TRBV7-9 and TRBJ2-7; 9 nucleotides align to TRBD1. This CDR3 comprises 12 residues. Germline-derived CDR1 and CDR2 are SEHNR and FQNEAQ (reference sequence). J was trimmed by 7 bases and V by 4 bases; bases with no gene match: 2. The CDR3 region has the DNA TGTGCCAGCAGCTGGGACAGGGAAGAGCAGTACTTC. Protein sequence: CASSWDREEQYF.